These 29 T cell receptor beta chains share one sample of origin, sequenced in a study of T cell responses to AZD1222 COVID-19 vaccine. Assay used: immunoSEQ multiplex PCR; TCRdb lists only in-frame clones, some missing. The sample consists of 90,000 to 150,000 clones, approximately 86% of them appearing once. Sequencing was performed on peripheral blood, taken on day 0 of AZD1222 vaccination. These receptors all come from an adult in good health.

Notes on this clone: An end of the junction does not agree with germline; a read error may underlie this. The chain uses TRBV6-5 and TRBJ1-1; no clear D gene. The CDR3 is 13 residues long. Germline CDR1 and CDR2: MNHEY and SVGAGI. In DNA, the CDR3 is TGTGCCAGCACCGTAGACGGACCCGCTGATGCTTTCTTT. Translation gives CASTVDGPADAFF.

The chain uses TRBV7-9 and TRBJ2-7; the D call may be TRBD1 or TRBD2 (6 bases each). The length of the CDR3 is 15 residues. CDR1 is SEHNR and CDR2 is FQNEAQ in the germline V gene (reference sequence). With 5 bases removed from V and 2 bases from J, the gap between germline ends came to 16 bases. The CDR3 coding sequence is TGTGCCAGCAGCCTGAGGGGGGTGGGCCCCTACGAGCAGTACTTC. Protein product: CASSLRGVGPYEQYF.

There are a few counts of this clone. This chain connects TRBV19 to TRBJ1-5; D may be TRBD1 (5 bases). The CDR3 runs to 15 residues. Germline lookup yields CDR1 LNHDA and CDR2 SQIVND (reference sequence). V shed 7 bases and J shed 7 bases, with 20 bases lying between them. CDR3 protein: CASTALSGTRQPQHF. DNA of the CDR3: TGTGCCAGTACCGCTTTGAGTGGGACTCGGCAGCCCCAGCATTTT.

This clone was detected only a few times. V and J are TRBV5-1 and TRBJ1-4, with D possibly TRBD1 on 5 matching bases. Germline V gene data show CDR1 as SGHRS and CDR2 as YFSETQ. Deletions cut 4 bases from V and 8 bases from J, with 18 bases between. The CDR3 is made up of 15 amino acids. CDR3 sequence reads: CASSPREGPGEKLFF. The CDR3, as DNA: TGCGCCAGCAGCCCCAGGGAGGGCCCGGGGGAAAAACTGTTTTTT. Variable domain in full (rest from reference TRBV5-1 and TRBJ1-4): KAGVTQTPRYLIKTRGQQVTLSCSPISGHRSVSWYQQTPGQGLQFLFEYFSETQRNKGNFPGRFSGRQFSNSRSEMNVSTLELGDSALYLCASSPREGPGEKLFFGSGTQLSVL.

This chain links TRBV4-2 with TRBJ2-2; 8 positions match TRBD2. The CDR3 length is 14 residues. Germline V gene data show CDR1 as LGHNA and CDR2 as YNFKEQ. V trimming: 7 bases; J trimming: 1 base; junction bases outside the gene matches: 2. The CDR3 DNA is TGTGCCAGCAAACTAGCGGAGAACACCGGGGAGCTGTTTTTT. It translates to CASKLAENTGELFF.

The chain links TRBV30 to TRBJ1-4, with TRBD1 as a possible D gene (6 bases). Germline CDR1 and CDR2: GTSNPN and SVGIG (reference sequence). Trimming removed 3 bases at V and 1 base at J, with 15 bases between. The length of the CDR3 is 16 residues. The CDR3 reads CAWRNLKGGTNEKLFF. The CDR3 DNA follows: TGTGCCTGGAGAAATCTTAAAGGGGGAACTAATGAAAAACTGTTTTTT.

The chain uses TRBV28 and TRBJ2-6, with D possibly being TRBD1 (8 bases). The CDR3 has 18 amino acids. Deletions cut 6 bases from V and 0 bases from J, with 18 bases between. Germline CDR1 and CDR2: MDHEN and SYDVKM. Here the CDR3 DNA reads TGTGCCAGCAGCCAACAGGGGGGGACAGGCTCTGGGGCCAACGTCCTGACTTTC. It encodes CASSQQGGTGSGANVLTF. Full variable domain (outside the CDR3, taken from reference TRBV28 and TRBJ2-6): DVKVTQSSRYLVKRTGEKVFLECVQDMDHENMFWYRQDPGLGLRLIYFSYDVKMKEKGDIPEGYSVSREKKERFSLILESASTNQTSMYLCASSQQGGTGSGANVLTFGAGSRLTVL.

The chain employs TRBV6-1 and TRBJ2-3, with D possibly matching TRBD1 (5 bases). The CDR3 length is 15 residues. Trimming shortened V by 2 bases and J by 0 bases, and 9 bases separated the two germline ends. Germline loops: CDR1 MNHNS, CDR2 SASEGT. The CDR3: CASSEWWGSTDTQYF. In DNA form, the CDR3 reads TGTGCCAGCAGTGAATGGTGGGGCAGCACAGATACGCAGTATTTT.

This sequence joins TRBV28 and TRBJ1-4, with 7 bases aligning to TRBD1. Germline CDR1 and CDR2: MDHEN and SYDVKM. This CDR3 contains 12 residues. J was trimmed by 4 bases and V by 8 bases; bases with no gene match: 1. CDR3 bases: TGTGCCAGCCACAGGGGTAATGAAAAACTGTTTTTT. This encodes CASHRGNEKLFF.

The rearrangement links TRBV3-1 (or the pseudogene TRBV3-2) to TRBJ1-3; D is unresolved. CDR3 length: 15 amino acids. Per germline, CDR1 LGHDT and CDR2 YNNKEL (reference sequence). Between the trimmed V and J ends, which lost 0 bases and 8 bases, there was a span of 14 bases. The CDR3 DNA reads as TGTGCCAGCAGCCAAGATCCCCGGCCGTGGGACACCATATATTTT. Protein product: CASSQDPRPWDTIYF.

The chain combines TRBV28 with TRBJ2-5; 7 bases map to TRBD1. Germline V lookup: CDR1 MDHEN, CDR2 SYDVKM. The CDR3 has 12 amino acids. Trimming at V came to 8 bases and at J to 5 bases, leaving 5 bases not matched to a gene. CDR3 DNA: TGTGCCAGCCAGACAGGGTCTGAGACCCAGTACTTC. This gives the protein CASQTGSETQYF.

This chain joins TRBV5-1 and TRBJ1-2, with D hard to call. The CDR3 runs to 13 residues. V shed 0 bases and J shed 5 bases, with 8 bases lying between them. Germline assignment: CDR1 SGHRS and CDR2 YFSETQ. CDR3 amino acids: CASSLELGYGYTF. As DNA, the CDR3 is TGCGCCAGCAGCTTGGAGTTAGGGTATGGCTACACCTTC.

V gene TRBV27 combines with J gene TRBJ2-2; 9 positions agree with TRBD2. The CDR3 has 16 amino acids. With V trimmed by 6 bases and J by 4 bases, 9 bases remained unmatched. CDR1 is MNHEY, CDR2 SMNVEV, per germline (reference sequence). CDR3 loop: CASSPSGRPITGELFF. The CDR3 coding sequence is TGTGCCAGCAGCCCCAGCGGGAGGCCCATCACCGGGGAGCTGTTTTTT.

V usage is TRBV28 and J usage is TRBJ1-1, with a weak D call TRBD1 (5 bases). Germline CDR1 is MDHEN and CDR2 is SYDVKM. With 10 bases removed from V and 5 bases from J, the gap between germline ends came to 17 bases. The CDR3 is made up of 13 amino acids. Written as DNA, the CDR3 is TGTGCCATCCTCCCAGGGAGGGGAACTGAAGCTTTCTTT. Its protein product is CAILPGRGTEAFF.

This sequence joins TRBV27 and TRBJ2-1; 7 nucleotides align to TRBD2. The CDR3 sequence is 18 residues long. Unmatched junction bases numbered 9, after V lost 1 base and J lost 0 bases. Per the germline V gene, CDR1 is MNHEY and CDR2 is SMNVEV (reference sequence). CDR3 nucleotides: TGTGCCAGCAGTTTATATAGTACGGGGGGTGGCTCCTACAATGAGCAGTTCTTC. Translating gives CASSLYSTGGGSYNEQFF.

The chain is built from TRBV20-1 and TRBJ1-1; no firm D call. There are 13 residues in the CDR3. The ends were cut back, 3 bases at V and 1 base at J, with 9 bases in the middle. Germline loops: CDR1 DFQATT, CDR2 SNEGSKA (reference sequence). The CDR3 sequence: CSASLKGNTEAFF. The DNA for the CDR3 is TGCAGTGCTAGTCTTAAAGGGAACACTGAAGCTTTCTTT.

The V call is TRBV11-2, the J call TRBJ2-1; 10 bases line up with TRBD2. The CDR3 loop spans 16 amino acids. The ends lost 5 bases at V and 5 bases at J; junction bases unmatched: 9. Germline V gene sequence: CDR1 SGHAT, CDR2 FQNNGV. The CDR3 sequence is CASSPGTSVVHNEQFF. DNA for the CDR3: TGTGCCAGCAGCCCGGGGACTAGCGTAGTCCACAATGAGCAGTTCTTC.

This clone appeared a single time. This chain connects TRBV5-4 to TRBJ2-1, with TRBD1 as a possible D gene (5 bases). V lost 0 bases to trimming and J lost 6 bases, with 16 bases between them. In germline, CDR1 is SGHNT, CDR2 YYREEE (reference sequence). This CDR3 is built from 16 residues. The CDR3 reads CASSLAGAGSANEQFF. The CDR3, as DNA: TGTGCCAGCAGCTTGGCCGGCGCAGGGTCGGCCAATGAGCAGTTCTTC. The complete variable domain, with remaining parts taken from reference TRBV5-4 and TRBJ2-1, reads ETGVTQSPTHLIKTRGQQVTLRCSSQSGHNTVSWYQQALGQGPQFIFQYYREEENGRGNFPPRFSGLQFPNYSSELNVNALELDDSALYLCASSLAGAGSANEQFFGPGTRLTVL.

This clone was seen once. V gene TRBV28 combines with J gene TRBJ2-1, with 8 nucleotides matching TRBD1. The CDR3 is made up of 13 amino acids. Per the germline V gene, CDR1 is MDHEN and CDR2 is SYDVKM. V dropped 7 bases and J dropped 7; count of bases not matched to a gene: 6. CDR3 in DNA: TGTGCCAGCAAACTGGACAGGGTAAATGAGCAGTTCTTC. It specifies CASKLDRVNEQFF.

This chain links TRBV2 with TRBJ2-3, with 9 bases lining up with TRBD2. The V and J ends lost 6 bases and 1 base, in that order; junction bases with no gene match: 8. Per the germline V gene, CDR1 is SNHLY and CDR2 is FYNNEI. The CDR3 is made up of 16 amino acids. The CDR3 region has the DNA TGTGCCAGCAGGAGGCGGGAGGGCCACGGCACAGATACGCAGTATTTT. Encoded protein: CASRRREGHGTDTQYF.

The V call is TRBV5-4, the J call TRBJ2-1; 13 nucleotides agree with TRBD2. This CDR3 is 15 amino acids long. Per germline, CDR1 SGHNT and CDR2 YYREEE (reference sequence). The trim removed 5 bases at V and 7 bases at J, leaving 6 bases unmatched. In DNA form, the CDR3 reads TGTGCCAGCAGTTCCGGGACTAGCGGGATGAATGAGCAGTTCTTC. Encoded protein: CASSSGTSGMNEQFF.

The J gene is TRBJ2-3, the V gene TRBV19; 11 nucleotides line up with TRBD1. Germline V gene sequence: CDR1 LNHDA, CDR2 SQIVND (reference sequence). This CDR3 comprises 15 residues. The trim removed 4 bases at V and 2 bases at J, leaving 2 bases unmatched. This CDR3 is CASSTDRGPTDTQYF. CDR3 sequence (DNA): TGTGCCAGTAGTACGGACAGGGGGCCCACAGATACGCAGTATTTT.

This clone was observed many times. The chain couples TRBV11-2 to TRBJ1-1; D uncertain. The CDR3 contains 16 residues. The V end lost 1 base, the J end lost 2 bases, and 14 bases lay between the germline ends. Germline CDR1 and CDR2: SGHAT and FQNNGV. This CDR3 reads CASSLVMGQPNTEAFF. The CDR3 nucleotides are TGTGCCAGCAGCTTAGTCATGGGCCAACCCAACACTGAAGCTTTCTTT.

CDR3 bases: TGTGCCAGCAGTTACACGGGACGGGAGCAGTACTTC. It specifies CASSYTGREQYF. The chain joins TRBV6-5 to TRBJ2-7; D tentatively fits TRBD1 or TRBD2 (5 bases each). With 2 bases removed from V and 7 bases from J, the gap between germline ends came to 9 bases. This CDR3 spans 12 amino acids. Germline CDR1 and CDR2: MNHEY and SVGAGI.

This CDR3 reads CATSRDLTSEAFF. DNA of the CDR3: TGTGCCACCAGCAGAGATCTGACATCTGAAGCTTTCTTT. The rearrangement uses TRBV15 and TRBJ1-1; no reliable D call. The germline V gene encodes CDR1 LNHNV and CDR2 YYDKDF (reference sequence). Trimming pared 0 bases from V and 6 bases from J, leaving 8 bases between. The CDR3 length is 13 residues. The variable domain in full, completed from reference TRBV15 and TRBJ1-1, reads DAMVIQNPRYQVTQFGKPVTLSCSQTLNHNVMYWYQQKSSQAPKLLFHYYDKDFNNEADTPDNFQSRRPNTSFCFLDIRSPGLGDTAMYLCATSRDLTSEAFFGQGTRLTVV.

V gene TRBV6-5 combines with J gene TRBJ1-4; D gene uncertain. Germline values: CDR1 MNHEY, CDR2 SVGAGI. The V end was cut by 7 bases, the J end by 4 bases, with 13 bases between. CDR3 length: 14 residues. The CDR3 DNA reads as TGTGCCAGCACCTCCTGGGGTGGTAATGAAAAACTGTTTTTT. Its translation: CASTSWGGNEKLFF.

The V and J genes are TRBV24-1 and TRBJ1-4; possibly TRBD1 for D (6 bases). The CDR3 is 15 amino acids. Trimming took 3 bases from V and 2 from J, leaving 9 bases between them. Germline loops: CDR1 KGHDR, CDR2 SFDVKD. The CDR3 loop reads CATSDGGATNEKLFF. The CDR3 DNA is TGTGCCACCAGTGATGGGGGGGCTACTAATGAAAAACTGTTTTTT.

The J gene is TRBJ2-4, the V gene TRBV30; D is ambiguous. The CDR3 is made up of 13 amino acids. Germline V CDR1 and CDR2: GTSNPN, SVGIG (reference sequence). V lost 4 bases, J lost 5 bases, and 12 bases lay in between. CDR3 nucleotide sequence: TGTGCCTGGAAAAGGTGGGATCAAAACATTCAGTACTTC. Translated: CAWKRWDQNIQYF.

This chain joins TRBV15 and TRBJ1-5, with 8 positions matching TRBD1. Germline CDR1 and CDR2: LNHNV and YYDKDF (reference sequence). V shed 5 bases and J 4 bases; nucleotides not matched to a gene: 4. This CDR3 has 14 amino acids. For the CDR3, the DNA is TGTGCCACCAGCCTCAACAGGGGGAATCAGCCCCAGCATTTT. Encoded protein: CATSLNRGNQPQHF.